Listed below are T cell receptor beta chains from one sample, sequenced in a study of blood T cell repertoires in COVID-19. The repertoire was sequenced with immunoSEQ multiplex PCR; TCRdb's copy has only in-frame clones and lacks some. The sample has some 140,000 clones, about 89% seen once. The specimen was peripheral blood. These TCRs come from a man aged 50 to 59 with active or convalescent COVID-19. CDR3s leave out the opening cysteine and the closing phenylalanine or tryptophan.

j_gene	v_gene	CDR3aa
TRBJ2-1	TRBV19	ASSILSGGPGYNEQF
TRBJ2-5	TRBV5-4	ASSIPGQQETQY
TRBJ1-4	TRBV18	ASSTLENEKLF
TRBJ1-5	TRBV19	ASSRQNSNQPQH
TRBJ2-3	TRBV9	ASSVDPLATDTQY
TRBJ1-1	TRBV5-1	ASSKVLGGAWTEAF
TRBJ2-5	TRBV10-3	AISDGGPQETQY
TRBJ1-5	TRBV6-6	ASSYGQTNSNQPQH
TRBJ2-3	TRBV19	ASSGSWGTDTQY
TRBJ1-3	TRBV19	ATGQGGGNTIY
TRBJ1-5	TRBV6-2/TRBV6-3	ASSSSNSNQPQH
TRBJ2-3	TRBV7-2	ASSLSRSTDTQY
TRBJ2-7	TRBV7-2	ASSLVRGGEQY
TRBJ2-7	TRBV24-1	ATGTGGTYEQY
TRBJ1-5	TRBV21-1	ANRGAYQPQH
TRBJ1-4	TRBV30	ACNEGTGDEKLF
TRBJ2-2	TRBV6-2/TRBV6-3	ASSYEAGYTGELF
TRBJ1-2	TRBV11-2	ASSFPPRTGENGYT